The present T cell receptor beta chain was sequenced within a study of beta chain features in type 1 diabetes. Reverse transcription of all isolated RNA meant that expressed TCRB transcripts were sequenced. The protocol was immunoSEQ multiplex PCR, while the TCRdb copy is restricted to in-frame clones and leaves out a portion. The data hold 250,000 to 350,000 clones, with less than 15% observed a single time. Comments on this clone: Its antigen remains unidentified.

Findings and caveats of the study: Comparison showed that naive, central memory and Treg TCRB repertoires appeared more similar among patients than among healthy donors. There was no resolution here of whether HLA type influences TCRB rearrangement. Within each of all four CD4+ subsets, Type 1 diabetes patients had TCRB CDR3s that were moderately but significantly shorter.

The source is a man aged 30 to 45 in good health. Sequences were obtained from central memory CD4+ T cells from blood.

Written as DNA, the CDR3 is TGTGCCAGCAGCCCCACTACCGCGAACACCGGGGAGCTGTTTTTT. It codes for CASSPTTANTGELFF. V is TRBV9 and J is TRBJ2-2, with D uncertain. CDR3 size: 15 residues. Trimming removed 4 bases from V and 0 bases from J, with 10 bases in between. Per germline, CDR1 SGDLS and CDR2 YYNGEE.